A single sample gave rise to the 30 T cell receptor beta chains below, sequenced in a study of T cell repertoires in cytomegalovirus infection. TCRdb re-analysed the reads in MiXCR, keeping a single row per CDR3 protein. The sample has about 890,000 distinct CDR3 sequences; roughly 30% are singletons. These TCRs are of unknown antigen specificity. Sample: cultured CD8+ T cells from PBMCs, taken from culture after CMV antigen stimulation. These receptors were taken from a human donor in good health (CMV status not recorded). Some clones in this sample may be carry-over from other donors' samples.

This clonotype was seen only a few times. This sequence joins TRBV10-3 and TRBJ2-1; D remains ambiguous. The V end was cut by 9 bases, the J end by 5 bases, with 8 bases between. This CDR3 spans 11 amino acids. Germline CDR1 reads ENHRY; CDR2 reads SYGVKD. CDR3 region: CAIGTNNEQFF. Written as DNA, the CDR3 is TGTGCCATAGGAACAAACAATGAGCAGTTCTTC.

V gene TRBV29-1 combines with J gene TRBJ1-5, with TRBD1 matching 11 bases. The trim removed 7 bases at V and 5 bases at J, leaving 4 bases unmatched. Looked up from germline, CDR1 is SQVTM and CDR2 is ANQGSEA. The CDR3 runs 13 residues. The CDR3 DNA sequence: TGCAGCGCTGGGGACAGGGGGGATCAGCCCCAGCATTTT. Protein sequence: CSAGDRGDQPQHF.

The CDR3 DNA reads TGCGCCAGCGGGGGGGGGGAAATGTCCCAGCATTTT. Its translation: CASGGGEMSQHF. The chain uses TRBV10-2 and TRBJ1-5; the D gene is possibly TRBD1 (5 bases). Germline CDR1 is WSHSY and CDR2 is SAAADI. The CDR3 is made up of 12 amino acids. V lost 8 bases and J lost 11, with 16 bases in between.

This clonotype was found many times. The rearrangement joins TRBV12-3 or TRBV12-4 to TRBJ1-2; tentative D call: TRBD1 (5 bases). V lost 6 bases, J lost 8 bases, and 13 bases lay in between. This CDR3 contains 12 residues. The CDR3 protein is CASRDLWGGYTF. CDR3 DNA: TGTGCCAGCAGAGATCTTTGGGGGGGCTACACCTTC.

V usage is TRBV7-2 and J usage is TRBJ2-3; 7 nucleotides line up with TRBD2. Germline V gene lookup returns CDR1 SGHTA and CDR2 FQGNSA. The trim removed 4 bases at V and 1 base at J, leaving 8 bases unmatched. This CDR3 spans 16 amino acids. CDR3 nucleotide sequence: TGTGCCAGCAGCTCTCTGGTGGGGGGGGGCACAGATACGCAGTATTTT. This sequence encodes CASSSLVGGGTDTQYF.

This clonotype was seen a few times. The chain uses TRBV19 and TRBJ2-2; 11 bases line up with TRBD1. The length of the CDR3 is 15 residues. Germline assignment: CDR1 LNHDA and CDR2 SQIVND (reference sequence). DNA of the CDR3: TGTGCGGTACGAGGACAGGGGGCGCAGTCCGGGGAGCTGTTTTTT. The encoded protein is CAVRGQGAQSGELFF. The variable domain in full, completed from reference TRBV19 and TRBJ2-2, reads DGGITQSPKYLFRKEGQNVTLSCEQNLNHDAMYWYRQDPGQGLRLIYYSQIVNDFQKGDIAEGYSVSREKKESFPLTVTSAQKNPTAFYLCAVRGQGAQSGELFFGEGSRLTVL.

This clonotype showed up just a few times. This chain connects TRBV6-6 to TRBJ2-2, with unresolved D. Germline assignment: CDR1 MNHNY and CDR2 SVGAGI (reference sequence). This CDR3 region has 13 residues. The V gene lost 11 bases and the J gene lost 6 bases, with 16 bases spanning the gap. This chain's CDR3 is CASSQRKAGELFF. Written as DNA, the CDR3 is TGTGCCTCGTCTCAGCGTAAGGCCGGGGAGCTGTTTTTT.

This clonotype was seen ten or more times. The chain couples TRBV7-2 to TRBJ2-1, with 9 bases fitting TRBD2. Germline V CDR1 and CDR2: SGHTA, FQGNSA. The ends lost 5 bases at V and 3 bases at J; junction bases unmatched: 11. The CDR3 loop spans 17 amino acids. As DNA, the CDR3 is TGTGCCAGCAGCCCCCGGGCTAGCGGGACTCTCTACAATGAGCAGTTCTTC. Translating it yields CASSPRASGTLYNEQFF. Full variable domain (missing parts from reference TRBV7-2 and TRBJ2-1): GAGVSQSPSNKVTEKGKDVELRCDPISGHTALYWYRQSLGQGLEFLIYFQGNSAPDKSGLPSDRFSAERTGGSVSTLTIQRTQQEDSAVYLCASSPRASGTLYNEQFFGPGTRLTVL.

This chain links TRBV7-9 with TRBJ2-3; possibly TRBD1 for D (6 bases). V shed 4 bases and J shed 6 bases, with 26 bases lying between them. This CDR3 has 18 amino acids. Germline values: CDR1 SEHNR, CDR2 FQNEAQ (reference sequence). The CDR3 here is CASSSLRDITFLPDTQYF. CDR3 in DNA: TGTGCCAGCAGCTCTTTACGGGACATCACTTTCTTACCTGATACGCAGTATTTT.

The gene calls are TRBV6-2 or TRBV6-3 and TRBJ2-1, with 10 bases aligning to TRBD1. The junction had 9 bases not matched to a gene; V was cut back by 5 bases and J by 8 bases. Looked up from germline, CDR1 is MNHEY and CDR2 is SVGEGT. The CDR3 has 15 amino acids. The CDR3 nucleotides read TGTGCCAGCAGTGCCGACAGGGGGCGTACAGATGAGCAGTTCTTC. Translated, it gives CASSADRGRTDEQFF.

Only one count was recorded for this clonotype. The chain links TRBV29-1 to TRBJ1-5; D unclear. Germline V gene sequence: CDR1 SQVTM, CDR2 ANQGSEA. The CDR3 spans 14 residues. The CDR3 protein is CSAASGPGNQPQHF. The CDR3 DNA is TGCAGTGCGGCGTCGGGCCCCGGCAATCAGCCCCAGCATTTT.

The chain combines TRBV10-3 with TRBJ2-7, with D perhaps TRBD1 (6 bases). There are 14 residues in the CDR3. Trimming removed 7 bases from V and 2 bases from J, with 15 bases in between. Germline V gene lookup returns CDR1 ENHRY and CDR2 SYGVKD. The CDR3 is CAITQPDSPYEQYF. The CDR3 DNA sequence: TGTGCCATCACCCAACCGGACAGTCCCTACGAGCAGTACTTC.

This clonotype was recorded many times. The chain is built from TRBV6-2 or TRBV6-3 and TRBJ1-2; D not resolved. Germline V gene lookup returns CDR1 MNHEY and CDR2 SVGEGT. The length of the CDR3 is 14 residues. The V end was cut by 5 bases, the J end by 2 bases, with 12 bases between. The CDR3 is CASSDGPENYGYTF. CDR3 in DNA: TGTGCCAGCAGTGACGGGCCTGAAAACTATGGCTACACCTTC.

The chain is built from TRBV14 and TRBJ2-7; 7 bases agree with TRBD2. Trimming cost V 4 bases and J 3 bases; bases outside gene matches: 6. This CDR3 is built from 14 residues. CDR1 SGHDN and CDR2 FVKESK come from the germline V gene. CDR3 region: CASSPWGGNYEQYF. As DNA, the CDR3 is TGTGCCAGCAGCCCATGGGGGGGAAACTACGAGCAGTACTTC. Full variable domain (remainder filled in from reference TRBV14 and TRBJ2-7): EAGVTQFPSHSVIEKGQTVTLRCDPISGHDNLYWYRRVMGKEIKFLLHFVKESKQDESGMPNNRFLAERTGGTYSTLKVQPAELEDSGVYFCASSPWGGNYEQYFGPGTRLTVT.

This clonotype appeared a few times. The chain employs TRBV6-5 and TRBJ1-5; 7 bases fit TRBD1. CDR1 and CDR2 from the germline V gene are MNHEY and SVGAGI. J gave up 3 bases and V 2 bases, and 13 bases lay outside the gene matches. This CDR3 has 18 amino acids. The CDR3 is CASSYLSPGTAFNQPQHF. The CDR3, as DNA: TGTGCCAGCAGTTACCTATCTCCTGGGACAGCTTTCAATCAGCCCCAGCATTTT.

This clonotype has at least ten counts. The chain couples TRBV5-5 to TRBJ2-3; D gene uncertain. Germline V gene sequence: CDR1 SGHKS, CDR2 YYEKEE (reference sequence). The CDR3 runs to 19 residues. The germline V and J ends were trimmed by 0 bases and 0 bases, with 20 bases remaining between them. CDR3: CASSLGAPWAPPSTDTQYF. The CDR3 coding sequence is TGTGCCAGCAGCTTGGGGGCTCCATGGGCCCCGCCTAGCACAGATACGCAGTATTTT.

This clonotype was seen many times. This chain connects TRBV7-8 to TRBJ1-2; weak D call: TRBD1 (5 bases). The CDR3 covers 13 residues. Deletions cut 1 base from V and 11 bases from J, with 14 bases between. Germline V gene sequence: CDR1 SGHVS, CDR2 FQNEAQ. CDR3 in DNA: TGTGCCAGCAGCTTAGGAGGGACGGCCCCGTACACCTTC. This translates into CASSLGGTAPYTF.

The chain carries TRBV10-3 and TRBJ2-5; D not resolved. This CDR3 spans 14 amino acids. V lost 5 bases and J 0 bases, leaving 10 bases between the germline ends. Germline CDR1 reads ENHRY; CDR2 reads SYGVKD. The CDR3 region is CAISPDHDQETQYF. CDR3 DNA: TGTGCCATCAGTCCCGACCATGACCAAGAGACCCAGTACTTC.

V gene TRBV7-9 combines with J gene TRBJ2-7, with 8 bases lining up with TRBD2. Germline values: CDR1 SEHNR, CDR2 FQNEAQ (reference sequence). J was trimmed by 3 bases and V by 1 base; bases with no gene match: 2. This CDR3 has 14 amino acids. This CDR3 reads CASSLVGGDYEQYF. CDR3 nucleotides: TGTGCCAGCAGCTTAGTCGGGGGGGACTACGAGCAGTACTTC.

The chain joins TRBV28 to TRBJ2-1; 7 nucleotides agree with TRBD2. This CDR3 has 14 amino acids. The trim removed 7 bases at V and 3 bases at J, leaving 6 bases unmatched. In germline, CDR1 is MDHEN, CDR2 SYDVKM. The CDR3 bases are TGTGCCAGCAACGGGCTAGCGGTCTACAATGAGCAGTTCTTC. Amino acids: CASNGLAVYNEQFF.

This clonotype was picked up a small number of times. The chain carries TRBV27 and TRBJ2-3; D call uncertain. Germline CDR1 and CDR2: MNHEY and SMNVEV (reference sequence). Trimming left V 7 bases short and J 0 bases short, with 11 bases between. This CDR3 spans 14 amino acids. DNA of the CDR3: TGTGCCAGCAAGCTTTCAGCAAGCACAGATACGCAGTATTTT. Translating gives CASKLSASTDTQYF.

This clonotype turned up a few times. The chain couples TRBV6-5 to TRBJ2-7, with D unresolved. Germline V gene lookup returns CDR1 MNHEY and CDR2 SVGAGI. This CDR3 contains 13 residues. The ends were cut back, 5 bases at V and 5 bases at J, with 13 bases in the middle. The CDR3 is CASSHLGIHEQYF. CDR3 nucleotide sequence: TGTGCCAGCAGTCACCTAGGAATCCACGAGCAGTACTTC.

This clonotype was found a few times. The gene calls are TRBV28 and TRBJ1-4; the D is unclear. Trimming left V 5 bases short and J 8 bases short, with 12 bases between. The CDR3 is made up of 13 amino acids. CDR1 MDHEN and CDR2 SYDVKM come from the germline V gene. CDR3: CASSIDLGEKLFF. CDR3 nucleotides: TGTGCCAGCAGTATTGACCTAGGGGAAAAACTGTTTTTT.

Turning to this clonotype: A much larger clone is a single base away; this may be a read error. The chain employs TRBV7-8 and TRBJ2-3, with no clear D. This CDR3 contains 15 residues. Germline CDR1 is SGHVS and CDR2 is FQNEAQ. The CDR3 reads CVSTLSARSTDTQYF. CDR3 coding DNA: TGTGTCAGCACCCTCTCAGCACGCAGCACAGATACGCAGTATTTT.

The V and J genes are TRBV10-3 and TRBJ1-5; a possible D gene is TRBD1 (5 bases). Between the trimmed V and J ends, which lost 4 bases and 5 bases, there was a span of 9 bases. This CDR3 is 13 amino acids long. Per the germline V gene, CDR1 is ENHRY and CDR2 is SYGVKD. DNA of the CDR3: TGTGCCATCAGTGGAAGAGGGGATCAGCCCCAGCATTTT. Translation: CAISGRGDQPQHF.

This clonotype has more than one count but fewer than ten. This chain connects TRBV24-1 to TRBJ2-7, with D hard to call. Germline assignment: CDR1 KGHDR and CDR2 SFDVKD. V was shortened by 3 bases and J by 6 bases, with 20 bases between the two germline ends. The CDR3 is 16 residues long. CDR3 DNA: TGTGCCACCAGTGATCCCAGTCAGACGCTTAACTCCGAGCAGTACTTC. It codes for CATSDPSQTLNSEQYF.

The chain is built from TRBV28 and TRBJ2-5; 8 nucleotides agree with TRBD1. This CDR3 region has 15 residues. Per germline, CDR1 MDHEN and CDR2 SYDVKM. Trimming cost V 4 bases and J 5 bases; bases outside gene matches: 9. The CDR3, as DNA: TGTGCCAGCAGTTACTTTCAGGGGGCCGGGGAGACCCAGTACTTC. The encoded protein is CASSYFQGAGETQYF.

Notes on this clonotype: A much larger clone differs from this one at a single base, so this may be a read error. CDR3 in DNA: TGTGCCAGCAGCTTAAGTCAAGACCGGCCCCGGCATTTT. Residues: CASSLSQDRPRHF. This chain links TRBV7-8 with TRBJ1-5, with D unresolved. The CDR3 is 13 residues long. Per the germline V gene, CDR1 is SGHVS and CDR2 is FQNEAQ.

The genes are TRBV7-6 and TRBJ1-1; TRBD1 matches 7 bases. The CDR3 loop spans 15 amino acids. Germline V CDR1 and CDR2: SGHVS, FNYEAQ. With 2 bases clipped from V and 1 base from J, the junction kept 4 bases outside the gene matches. CDR3 coding DNA: TGTGCCAGCAGCTTAAAAGGGGACAGGAACACTGAAGCTTTCTTT. Protein product: CASSLKGDRNTEAFF. Supplemented by reference TRBV7-6 and TRBJ1-1, the full variable domain reads GAGVSQSPRYKVTKRGQDVALRCDPISGHVSLYWYRQALGQGPEFLTYFNYEAQQDKSGLPNDRFSAERPEGSISTLTIQRTEQRDSAMYRCASSLKGDRNTEAFFGQGTRLTVV.

The chain has TRBV6-1 and TRBJ1-2; 9 bases align to TRBD1. The CDR3 is 14 amino acids. Germline V gene data show CDR1 as MNHNS and CDR2 as SASEGT. Losses at the gene ends were 8 bases for V and 4 bases for J; bases not matched to a gene: 8. In DNA form, the CDR3 reads TGTGCCAGCGGGGACAGGGTTGCTTCCTATGGCTACACCTTC. This gives the protein CASGDRVASYGYTF.